The next 29 T cell receptor beta chains were all read from a single sample in a study of CD8 T cells in ankylosing spondylitis. Whole-study findings and limits: A TCR beta motif made of 7 to 9 highly homologous variants seemed typical of ankylosing spondylitis blood.

These receptors have no known antigen. Using its own MiXCR run on the 5' RACE reads, TCRdb lists one record per CDR3 protein. The sample holds some 800,000 distinct CDR3 sequences, 12% seen once. What was sequenced was blood, either unsorted or a sorted T cell fraction (not recorded which). Source of these receptors: a male donor with ankylosing spondylitis.

In its sample, this clonotype was seen a few times. The V gene is TRBV15, the J gene TRBJ2-1; 7 bases fit TRBD1. CDR3 length: 16 amino acids. Trimming removed 0 bases from V and 4 bases from J; junction bases left unmatched: 6. Germline V gene sequence: CDR1 LNHNV, CDR2 YYDKDF (reference sequence). CDR3 coding DNA: TGTGCCACCAGCAGAGATTTAAGGACAGGATACAATGAGCAGTTCTTC. Translated, it gives CATSRDLRTGYNEQFF.

This clonotype came up many times. The V call is TRBV20-1, the J call TRBJ2-5, with no clear D. Germline CDR1 and CDR2: DFQATT and SNEGSKA (reference sequence). This CDR3 is 12 amino acids long. V gave up 5 bases and J gave up 3 bases, with 10 bases separating them. The CDR3 protein is CSAWTLEETQYF. In DNA, the CDR3 is TGCAGTGCTTGGACCCTGGAAGAGACCCAGTACTTC.

This clonotype was observed many times. The J gene is TRBJ2-7, the V gene TRBV5-1, with D perhaps matching TRBD1 (6 bases). Germline V gives CDR1 SGHRS, CDR2 YFSETQ. The CDR3 is 16 residues long. Between the trimmed V and J ends, which lost 2 bases and 5 bases, there was a span of 20 bases. The DNA for the CDR3 is TGCGCCAGCAGCTTACAGGGTGGGACCCCCTCGGACGAGCAGTACTTC. This codes for CASSLQGGTPSDEQYF.

This clonotype was detected many times. The V gene is TRBV20-1, the J gene TRBJ2-1; 8 bases line up with TRBD2. The V segment lost 2 bases and the J segment 7 bases; nucleotides outside the gene matches: 13. Germline values: CDR1 DFQATT, CDR2 SNEGSKA (reference sequence). The CDR3 consists of 16 residues. The CDR3 here is CSARRSPGGPWNEQFF. In DNA, the CDR3 is TGCAGTGCTAGACGGAGTCCGGGAGGGCCGTGGAATGAGCAGTTCTTC.

This clonotype was seen many times. V and J are TRBV20-1 and TRBJ2-1; perhaps TRBD1 as D (5 bases). V lost 5 bases and J lost 6, with 11 bases in between. CDR1 is DFQATT and CDR2 is SNEGSKA in the germline V gene (reference sequence). This CDR3 has 12 amino acids. The CDR3 loop is CSASDTGNEQFF. In DNA form, the CDR3 reads TGCAGTGCTTCTGACACAGGCAATGAGCAGTTCTTC.

The rearrangement links TRBV10-3 to TRBJ2-1; 13 bases are shared with TRBD2. From germline, CDR1 is ENHRY and CDR2 SYGVKD. The CDR3 length is 19 residues. J gave up 4 bases and V 2 bases, and 11 bases lay outside the gene matches. CDR3 in DNA: TGTGCCATCAGTGAGCCATTAGGACTAGCGGGGGCCCATTACAATGAGCAGTTCTTC. Translated: CAISEPLGLAGAHYNEQFF.

This clonotype was recorded a few times. This sequence joins TRBV7-9 and TRBJ2-1, with D unclear. The CDR3 extends over 16 amino acids. Germline V gene sequence: CDR1 SEHNR, CDR2 FQNEAQ (reference sequence). The ends were cut back, 2 bases at V and 0 bases at J, with 11 bases in the middle. CDR3 DNA sequence: TGTGCCAGCAGCTTAAGGAGACTGAGCTCCTACAATGAGCAGTTCTTC. It is translated as CASSLRRLSSYNEQFF. The full variable domain, with the rest looked up from reference TRBV7-9 and TRBJ2-1, is DTGVSQNPRHKITKRGQNVTFRCDPISEHNRLYWYRQTLGQGPEFLTYFQNEAQLEKSRLLSDRFSAERPKGSFSTLEIQRTEQGDSAMYLCASSLRRLSSYNEQFFGPGTRLTVL.

This clonotype occurred a few times. The V gene is TRBV10-1, the J gene TRBJ2-7; possible D gene TRBD1, 6 bases. Trimming removed 5 bases at V and 4 bases at J, with 9 bases between. Germline lookup yields CDR1 WNHNN and CDR2 SYGVQD (reference sequence). CDR3 length: 12 residues. Here the CDR3 DNA reads TGCGCCAGCAGTAACAGGGTTTACGAGCAGTACTTC. It yields the protein CASSNRVYEQYF.

The CDR3 spells CAWSGDTEAFF. In DNA, the CDR3 is TGTGCCTGGAGTGGGGACACTGAAGCTTTCTTT. This sequence joins TRBV30 and TRBJ1-1; no clear D gene. Germline V lookup: CDR1 GTSNPN, CDR2 SVGIG (reference sequence). The CDR3 is made up of 11 amino acids. Trimming stripped 1 base from V and 3 bases from J, with 3 bases between.

The genes are TRBV5-5 and TRBJ2-2, with D possibly being TRBD1 or TRBD2 (5 bases each). This CDR3 is 14 amino acids long. Between the trimmed V and J ends, which lost 9 bases and 5 bases, there was a span of 17 bases. CDR1 SGHKS and CDR2 YYEKEE come from the germline V gene (reference sequence). DNA for the CDR3: TGTGCCACTACGCCGGGACCATCGACCGGGGAGCTGTTTTTT. It codes for CATTPGPSTGELFF.

This clonotype came up a few times. V gene TRBV6-5 combines with J gene TRBJ1-4, with D unresolved. V lost 4 bases, J lost 6 bases, and 12 bases lay in between. This CDR3 comprises 14 residues. From germline, CDR1 is MNHEY and CDR2 SVGAGI. The CDR3: CASSFTDGYEKLFF. CDR3 sequence (DNA): TGTGCCAGCAGTTTCACGGACGGTTATGAAAAACTGTTTTTT.

The sample holds a few counts of this clonotype. This CDR3 is CASSQTTPSVEQYF. The CDR3 nucleotides read TGTGCCAGCAGCCAGACTACTCCATCGGTCGAGCAGTACTTC. The V and J genes are TRBV4-2 and TRBJ2-7; D may be TRBD2 (5 bases). The CDR3 is 14 amino acids. Germline loops: CDR1 LGHNA, CDR2 YNFKEQ. The V and J ends lost 3 bases and 6 bases respectively, with 15 bases between them.

This clonotype was counted at least ten times. The chain combines TRBV4-3 with TRBJ2-5; TRBD2 agrees at 11 bases. With V trimmed by 0 bases and J by 5 bases, 5 bases remained unmatched. Germline-derived CDR1 and CDR2 are LGHNA and YSLEER. The CDR3 runs 16 residues. Here the CDR3 DNA reads TGCGCCAGCAGCCAAGAAATAGCGGGAGGGCAGGAGACCCAGTACTTC. Its translation: CASSQEIAGGQETQYF.

This clonotype has only a few counts. The chain couples TRBV6-6 to TRBJ2-4; D gene uncertain. V dropped 6 bases and J dropped 5 bases, with 11 bases sitting between them. CDR3 length: 13 residues. Germline loops: CDR1 MNHNY, CDR2 SVGAGI (reference sequence). The CDR3 protein is CASSLTRENIQYF. The CDR3 DNA is TGTGCCAGCAGCTTAACCAGAGAAAACATTCAGTACTTC.

The V and J genes are TRBV25-1 and TRBJ2-7, with D perhaps matching TRBD2 (5 bases). The CDR3 is made up of 15 amino acids. V lost 3 bases and J 2 bases, leaving 14 bases between the germline ends. Germline loops: CDR1 MGHDK, CDR2 SYGVNS. The CDR3 loop is CASSDATDSPYEQYF. The DNA for the CDR3 is TGTGCCAGCAGTGATGCGACGGACTCCCCCTACGAGCAGTACTTC.

This chain connects TRBV20-1 to TRBJ1-3; D is undetermined. This CDR3 spans 13 amino acids. V lost 4 bases and J 6 bases, leaving 13 bases between the germline ends. Germline V gives CDR1 DFQATT, CDR2 SNEGSKA (reference sequence). CDR3: CSAMDASLNTIYF. CDR3 coding DNA: TGCAGTGCTATGGATGCCTCTTTAAACACCATATATTTT.

The sample holds a few counts of this clonotype. The J gene is TRBJ2-7, the V gene TRBV5-1; TRBD1 might be the D (5 bases). This CDR3 contains 16 residues. From germline, CDR1 is SGHRS and CDR2 YFSETQ. V lost 2 bases to trimming and J lost 0 bases, with 15 bases between them. The CDR3 DNA reads TGCGCCAGCAGCTTCCTTCCCCAGGGCAGCTCCTACGAGCAGTACTTC. It specifies CASSFLPQGSSYEQYF.

The chain employs TRBV7-2 and TRBJ2-7; D possibly matches TRBD1 or TRBD2 (6 bases each). Germline V gene sequence: CDR1 SGHTA, CDR2 FQGNSA. This CDR3 region has 16 residues. Trimming left V 1 base short and J 2 bases short, with 15 bases between. The CDR3 protein is CASSLDGTGAPYEQYF. CDR3 nucleotides: TGTGCCAGCAGCTTAGACGGGACGGGGGCGCCCTACGAGCAGTACTTC. Full variable domain (remainder filled in from reference TRBV7-2 and TRBJ2-7): GAGVSQSPSNKVTEKGKDVELRCDPISGHTALYWYRQSLGQGLEFLIYFQGNSAPDKSGLPSDRFSAERTGGSVSTLTIQRTQQEDSAVYLCASSLDGTGAPYEQYFGPGTRLTVT.

The V call is TRBV4-3, the J call TRBJ1-1; the match to TRBD1 covers 8 bases. The CDR3 has 17 amino acids. V lost 0 bases to trimming and J lost 8 bases; unmatched junction nucleotides: 14. CDR1 LGHNA and CDR2 YSLEER come from the germline V gene. CDR3 sequence reads: CASSQETGWTGRWEAFF. The CDR3 DNA is TGCGCCAGCAGCCAAGAAACGGGATGGACAGGGCGATGGGAAGCTTTCTTT.

The chain combines TRBV11-2 with TRBJ2-5, with 8 positions matching TRBD1. The CDR3 has 15 residues. Germline-derived CDR1 and CDR2 are SGHAT and FQNNGV. The V and J ends lost 4 bases and 5 bases, in that order; junction bases with no gene match: 9. CDR3: CASSSYRTGRETQYF. As DNA, the CDR3 is TGTGCCAGCAGCTCCTACCGGACAGGGAGGGAGACCCAGTACTTC.

The rearrangement uses TRBV20-1 and TRBJ1-1, with 7 bases that match TRBD1. CDR1 is DFQATT, CDR2 SNEGSKA, per germline (reference sequence). J lost 0 bases, V lost 5 bases, and 9 bases had no gene match. The CDR3 spans 15 residues. Here the CDR3 DNA reads TGCAGTGCTCTCCCCTCGGGACAGTTGAACACTGAAGCTTTCTTT. It is translated as CSALPSGQLNTEAFF.

The chain carries TRBV6-1 and TRBJ1-4; D is undetermined. Germline V CDR1 and CDR2: MNHNS, SASEGT. CDR3 length: 14 residues. In DNA, the CDR3 is TGTGCGTCGGGAAGGCTAGCTTGGGATGAAAAACTGTTTTTT. Its translation: CASGRLAWDEKLFF.

The V and J genes are TRBV12-3 or TRBV12-4 and TRBJ1-2, with TRBD1 as a possible D gene (6 bases). Between the trimmed V and J ends, which lost 7 bases and 7 bases, there was a span of 25 bases. This CDR3 comprises 16 residues. CDR3 amino acids: CASNEDWGGTLAGYTF. The CDR3 DNA is TGTGCCAGCAATGAGGATTGGGGGGGCACACTAGCTGGCTACACCTTC.

This clonotype showed up just once. V and J are TRBV10-3 and TRBJ1-2; the D is unclear. CDR3 length: 12 amino acids. Germline assignment: CDR1 ENHRY and CDR2 SYGVKD. V lost 6 bases and J 2 bases, leaving 7 bases between the germline ends. CDR3 sequence: CAISRPNYGYTF. CDR3 in DNA: TGTGCCATCAGCAGACCGAACTATGGCTACACCTTC.

This clonotype has a count of ten or more. The V and J genes are TRBV7-2 and TRBJ2-7, with 7 nucleotides matching TRBD1. Germline CDR1 is SGHTA and CDR2 is FQGNSA. This CDR3 region has 14 residues. V dropped 3 bases and J dropped 4; count of bases not matched to a gene: 6. The CDR3 DNA follows: TGTGCCAGCAGCTTTCGTCAGGGGGATTACGAGCAGTACTTC. It specifies CASSFRQGDYEQYF. The entire variable domain, with the rest obtained from reference TRBV7-2 and TRBJ2-7, is as follows: GAGVSQSPSNKVTEKGKDVELRCDPISGHTALYWYRQSLGQGLEFLIYFQGNSAPDKSGLPSDRFSAERTGGSVSTLTIQRTQQEDSAVYLCASSFRQGDYEQYFGPGTRLTVT.

V usage is TRBV29-1 and J usage is TRBJ2-7; TRBD1 agrees at 10 bases. The V gene end was trimmed by 0 bases and the J gene end by 4 bases; junction bases not matched to a gene: 6. This CDR3 comprises 15 residues. Germline V CDR1 and CDR2: SQVTM, ANQGSEA. The CDR3 sequence is CSVEEFWDRGYEQYF. The CDR3 DNA follows: TGCAGCGTTGAAGAGTTCTGGGACAGGGGTTACGAGCAGTACTTC.

This clonotype has more than one count but fewer than ten. V gene TRBV5-1 combines with J gene TRBJ1-2; maybe TRBD1 (5 bases). V lost 2 bases and J 0 bases, leaving 14 bases between the germline ends. From germline, CDR1 is SGHRS and CDR2 YFSETQ. This CDR3 spans 16 amino acids. CDR3 sequence reads: CASSFIEGPTNYGYTF. For the CDR3, the DNA is TGCGCCAGCAGCTTTATAGAGGGACCCACTAACTATGGCTACACCTTC.

This clonotype was recorded a few times. This sequence joins TRBV4-2 and TRBJ1-2; D gene unclear. V shed 0 bases and J shed 8 bases, with 13 bases lying between them. The CDR3 has 14 residues. CDR1 and CDR2 from the germline V gene are LGHNA and YNFKEQ. As DNA, the CDR3 is TGTGCCAGCAGCCAAGATCTTGTTGGGAGAGGCTACACCTTC. Translating gives CASSQDLVGRGYTF.

V gene TRBV5-1 combines with J gene TRBJ1-4; no firm D call. The CDR3 spans 14 residues. With 1 base removed from V and 8 bases from J, the gap between germline ends came to 12 bases. Germline values: CDR1 SGHRS, CDR2 YFSETQ. The CDR3, as DNA: TGCGCCAGCAGCTTGAAGGGCATCGACGAAAAACTGTTTTTT. Its translation: CASSLKGIDEKLFF. The full variable domain, completed using reference TRBV5-1 and TRBJ1-4, is KAGVTQTPRYLIKTRGQQVTLSCSPISGHRSVSWYQQTPGQGLQFLFEYFSETQRNKGNFPGRFSGRQFSNSRSEMNVSTLELGDSALYLCASSLKGIDEKLFFGSGTQLSVL.